This T cell receptor (beta chain) was profiled in a study of T cells after yellow fever vaccination (dated by TCRdb to between 2018 and 2020). About the study as a whole: Libraries from fractions with low cell numbers were prepared with the SMART-Seq v4 Ultra Low Input RNA kit. To follow T-cell clones before and after both primary and booster YFV17D yellow fever vaccination, bulk TCR alpha and beta repertoires underwent longitudinal sequencing. Two healthy male donors, one aged 18 to 30 and one aged 30 to 40 years, made up the cohort. Blood samples were taken at several timepoints before and after primary and secondary immunization, and bulk PBMC replicates and cell subsets were isolated. Broader findings and caveats from the paper: Most clones expanded after primary vaccination were re-detected after the booster (around 96% of CD4 and around 88% of CD8), suggesting broad memory maintenance. Because abundant contaminating clonotypes from the bulk population could be contained in FACS-sorted repertoires, computational filtering was required. The study included only two donors, which limits how far the findings can be generalized. Compared with the primary T-cell response, the secondary T-cell response was faster but weaker, reaching its peak on day 5 rather than on day 15. A small fraction of clonotypes showed up in both the CD4 and CD8 compartments, probably as a result of convergent recombination.

This clonotype was seen a few times. What antigen it recognizes has not been identified. No clone much larger than this one lies a single base away; base qualities are absent. The treatment or condition label, as the study defines it: live attenuated yellow fever vaccine strain. At each blood-draw timepoint, two biological replicates of bulk PBMCs were obtained. A standard Ficoll-Paque protocol was used to isolate PBMCs from peripheral blood. RNA was extracted with TriZol from bulk PBMCs, CD4 and CD8 fractions, and dextramer-positive and dextramer-negative fractions. The data were produced on an Illumina NovaSeq 6000. TCR cDNA was synthesized by 5'RACE template switching, through which a universal primer site and unique molecular identifiers were introduced. cDNA synthesis was primed from both the TCR alpha and TCR beta constant segments. Library amplification involved two PCR steps, and the second step added sample barcodes and sequencing adapters. Sequencing of libraries was performed on Illumina HiSeq 2500 (2x100 bp) or NovaSeq (2x150 bp). On the authors' methods: Demultiplexing of reads and collapsing into UMI consensus sequences were performed with MIGEC, and V(D)J alignment was carried out with MiXCR. Vaccine-responding clonotypes were defined with edgeR using replicate PBMC samples, requiring FDR below 0.01 and a log2 fold change above 5 up to day 15. Each bulk clonotype received a CD4 or CD8 identity based on whether the sequenced CD4 or CD8 repertoire contained that clonotype at higher abundance. TCRdb reprocessing: public reads trimmed at Q25 with fastp, clones called with MiXCR, in-frame beta chains kept. Each entry merges the rows of one CDR3 protein and shows their most common DNA and genes. The V and J calls here are based on TCRdb, not the publication. Counted in this sample were around 310,000 distinct CDR3 sequences; approximately 3.8% of them appeared once. The top ten constitute about 20% of the sample.

Trimming at the junction amounts to 1 base on V and 10 bases on J, and the germline ends lie 17 bases apart. The CDR3, from cysteine to phenylalanine, totals 14 residues. Only the CDR3 DNA stays, 42 bases, in frame from base 1. Reading the germline V gene gives CDR1 SGDLS and CDR2 YYNGEE. The V and J genes are TRBV9 and TRBJ1-2; no D gene is confidently identified. Sequenced here: PBMCs, sampled on the day of the yellow fever booster vaccination. The sequence derives from a man between 18 and 29 years old who received the YFV17D yellow fever vaccine. The CDR3 protein: CASSVMSVASFYTF. The DNA sequence is given as TGTGCCAGCAGCGTAATGTCGGTTGCAAGTTTCTACACCTTC.